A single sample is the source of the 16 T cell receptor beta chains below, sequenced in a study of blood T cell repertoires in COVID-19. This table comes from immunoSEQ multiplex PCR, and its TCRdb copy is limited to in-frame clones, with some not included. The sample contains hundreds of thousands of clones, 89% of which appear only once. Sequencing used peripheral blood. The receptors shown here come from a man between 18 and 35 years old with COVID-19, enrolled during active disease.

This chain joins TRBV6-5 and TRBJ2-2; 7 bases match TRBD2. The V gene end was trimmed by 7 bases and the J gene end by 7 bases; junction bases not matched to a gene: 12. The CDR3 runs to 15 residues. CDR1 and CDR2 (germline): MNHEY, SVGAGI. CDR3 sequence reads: CASTGLEKGRGELFF. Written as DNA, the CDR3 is TGTGCCAGCACCGGACTAGAGAAGGGTCGCGGGGAGCTGTTTTTT.

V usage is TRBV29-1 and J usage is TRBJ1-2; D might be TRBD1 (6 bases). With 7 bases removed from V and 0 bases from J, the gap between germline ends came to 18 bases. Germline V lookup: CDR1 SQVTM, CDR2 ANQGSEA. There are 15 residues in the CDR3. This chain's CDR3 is CSAALDRSPNYGYTF. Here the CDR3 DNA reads TGCAGCGCTGCTCTCGACAGGTCCCCTAACTATGGCTACACCTTC.

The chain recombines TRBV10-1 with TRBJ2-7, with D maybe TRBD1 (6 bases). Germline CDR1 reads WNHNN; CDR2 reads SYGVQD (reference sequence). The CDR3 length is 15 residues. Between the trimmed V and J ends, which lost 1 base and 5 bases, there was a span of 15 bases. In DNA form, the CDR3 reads TGCGCCAGCAGTGAGTTGCCCTTGAACAGGGACGAGCAGTACTTC. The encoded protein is CASSELPLNRDEQYF.

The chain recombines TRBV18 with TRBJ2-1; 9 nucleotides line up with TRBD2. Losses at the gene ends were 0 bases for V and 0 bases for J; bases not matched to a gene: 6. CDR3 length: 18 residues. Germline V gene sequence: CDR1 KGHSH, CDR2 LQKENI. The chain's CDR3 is CASSPPRGLASSYNEQFF. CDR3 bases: TGTGCCAGCTCACCACCGCGTGGACTAGCGAGCTCCTACAATGAGCAGTTCTTC.

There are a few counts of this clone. CDR3 coding DNA: TGCGCCAGCAGCCAAGAGAAGTCGGGACATTTGGACTACGAGCAGTACTTC. Residues: CASSQEKSGHLDYEQYF. V is TRBV4-1 and J is TRBJ2-7; a possible D gene is TRBD1 (6 bases). Trimming removed 0 bases at V and 3 bases at J, with 18 bases between. The CDR3 loop spans 17 amino acids. Germline V gene lookup returns CDR1 MGHRA and CDR2 YSYEKL.

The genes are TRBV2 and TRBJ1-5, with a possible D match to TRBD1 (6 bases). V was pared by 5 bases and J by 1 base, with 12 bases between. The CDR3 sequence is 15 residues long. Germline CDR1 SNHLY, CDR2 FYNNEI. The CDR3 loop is CASSSERGSNQPQHF. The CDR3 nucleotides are TGTGCCAGCAGTTCGGAGAGGGGGAGCAATCAGCCCCAGCATTTT.

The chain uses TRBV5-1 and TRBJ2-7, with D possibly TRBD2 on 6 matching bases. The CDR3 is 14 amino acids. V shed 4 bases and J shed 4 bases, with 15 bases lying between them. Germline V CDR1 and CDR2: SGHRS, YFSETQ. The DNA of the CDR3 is TGCGCCAGCAGCGGAGGGAGAACCCAATACGAGCAGTACTTC. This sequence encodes CASSGGRTQYEQYF.

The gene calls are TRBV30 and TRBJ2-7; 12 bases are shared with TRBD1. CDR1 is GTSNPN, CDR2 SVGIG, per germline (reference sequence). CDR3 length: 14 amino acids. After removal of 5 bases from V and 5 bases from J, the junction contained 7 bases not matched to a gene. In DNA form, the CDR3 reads TGTGCCTGGGCCACGGGACAGGGGGCAAACGAGCAGTACTTC. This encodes CAWATGQGANEQYF.

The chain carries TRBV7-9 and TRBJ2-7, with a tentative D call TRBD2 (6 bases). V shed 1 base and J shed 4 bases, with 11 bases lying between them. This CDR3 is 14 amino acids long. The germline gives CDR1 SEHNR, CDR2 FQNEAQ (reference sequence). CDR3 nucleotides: TGTGCCAGCAGCTTAGATGAGGGAGGATACGAGCAGTACTTC. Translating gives CASSLDEGGYEQYF. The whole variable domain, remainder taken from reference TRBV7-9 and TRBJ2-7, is DTGVSQNPRHKITKRGQNVTFRCDPISEHNRLYWYRQTLGQGPEFLTYFQNEAQLEKSRLLSDRFSAERPKGSFSTLEIQRTEQGDSAMYLCASSLDEGGYEQYFGPGTRLTVT.

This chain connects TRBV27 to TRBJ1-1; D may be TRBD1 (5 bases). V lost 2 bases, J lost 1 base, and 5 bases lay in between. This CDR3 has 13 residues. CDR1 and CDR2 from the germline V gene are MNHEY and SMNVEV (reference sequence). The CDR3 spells CASSLGQNTEAFF. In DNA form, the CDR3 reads TGTGCCAGCAGTTTAGGACAGAACACTGAAGCTTTCTTT.

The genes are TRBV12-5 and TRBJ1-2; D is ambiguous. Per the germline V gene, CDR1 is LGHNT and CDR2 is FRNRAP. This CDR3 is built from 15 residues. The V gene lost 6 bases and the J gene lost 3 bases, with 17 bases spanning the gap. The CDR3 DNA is TGTGCTAGTGGCTACCTCCCCGGGAGAGACTATGGCTACACCTTC. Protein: CASGYLPGRDYGYTF. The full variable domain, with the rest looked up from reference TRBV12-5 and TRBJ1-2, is DARVTQTPRHKVTEMGQEVTMRCQPILGHNTVFWYRQTMMQGLELLAYFRNRAPLDDSGMPKDRFSAEMPDATLATLKIQPSEPRDSAVYFCASGYLPGRDYGYTFGSGTRLTVV.

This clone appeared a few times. CDR3 DNA: TGTGCCAGCAGCCCGCGGACAGGGTCCGGGGAGCTGTTTTTT. Protein: CASSPRTGSGELFF. The chain couples TRBV7-3 to TRBJ2-2; 8 bases line up with TRBD1. Germline V gene sequence: CDR1 SGHTA, CDR2 FQGTGA. The CDR3 runs 14 residues. The junction had 5 bases not matched to a gene; V was cut back by 5 bases and J by 6 bases.

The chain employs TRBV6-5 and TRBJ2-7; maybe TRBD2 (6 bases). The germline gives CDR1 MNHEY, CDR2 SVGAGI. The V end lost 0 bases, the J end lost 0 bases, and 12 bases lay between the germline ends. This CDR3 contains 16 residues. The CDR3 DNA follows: TGTGCCAGCAGTTACTCCGGGACTGCAAGCTCCTACGAGCAGTACTTC. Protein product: CASSYSGTASSYEQYF.

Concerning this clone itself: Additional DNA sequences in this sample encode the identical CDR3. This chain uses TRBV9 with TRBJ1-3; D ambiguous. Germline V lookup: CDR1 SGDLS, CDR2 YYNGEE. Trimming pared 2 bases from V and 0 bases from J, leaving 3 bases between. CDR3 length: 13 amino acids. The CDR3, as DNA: TGTGCCAGCAGCGTTAACTCTGGAAACACCATATATTTT. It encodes CASSVNSGNTIYF.

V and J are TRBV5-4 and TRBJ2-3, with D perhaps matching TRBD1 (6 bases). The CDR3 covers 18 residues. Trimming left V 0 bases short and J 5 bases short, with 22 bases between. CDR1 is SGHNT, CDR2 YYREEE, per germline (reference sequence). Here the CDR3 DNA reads TGTGCCAGCAGCTTGGTGCGGGTGCTCGGCAGGGGAGAAGATACGCAGTATTTT. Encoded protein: CASSLVRVLGRGEDTQYF.

The CDR3 spells CASKTSGGRYEQYF. DNA of the CDR3: TGTGCCAGCAAAACTAGCGGGGGCAGGTACGAGCAGTACTTC. The rearrangement links TRBV27 to TRBJ2-7; 11 bases map to TRBD2. The CDR3 totals 14 residues. V lost 7 bases, J lost 4 bases, and 6 bases stayed unmatched. Germline loops: CDR1 MNHEY, CDR2 SMNVEV (reference sequence).